This TCR beta chain comes out of a study of cytomegalovirus exposure and HLA in healthy donors. Worth noting for this clone: Its specificity is unknown. Additional DNA sequences in this sample encode the identical CDR3.

The study, taken as a whole, reports: According to a later analysis, donors in an Asian-associated ancestry cluster reportedly had fewer N-insertions than the roughly 640-donor mean.

PCR primers comprised 60 Vbeta and 13 Jbeta primers. Libraries were prepared by immunoSEQ multiplex PCR; TCRdb keeps only in-frame clonotypes and omits some of them. This sample's clone table lists approximately 150,000 clones. Germline trimming cut 3 bases from V and 7 bases from J; bases unmatched to any gene: 9. Germline values: CDR1 MDHEN, CDR2 SYDVKM. The CDR3 length is 15 residues. The chain carries TRBV28 and TRBJ1-2; 9 bases match TRBD1. The source material was PBMCs. The receptor was derived from a male donor in good health and CMV-seronegative. The CDR3: CASSLPGQGVRGYTF. The CDR3 coding sequence is TGTGCCAGCAGTTTGCCGGGACAGGGAGTCCGTGGCTACACCTTC.